These 27 T cell receptor beta chains were sequenced from one sample in a study of T cells in Graves' hyperthyroidism and ophthalmopathy. What was amplified from RNA transcripts were TCR beta CDR3 regions. The study used the HTBI primer set for a first-round RT-PCR of the TCR CDR3. TCRdb itself ran the multiplex PCR reads through MiXCR, one entry per CDR3 protein. Of 550,000 to 650,000 distinct CDR3 sequences in the sample, over 11% were seen once. Sequencing was performed on blood. All receptors derive from a woman in her twenties or thirties with Graves' hyperthyroidism that later progressed to Graves' ophthalmopathy.

There are a few counts of this clonotype. The chain couples TRBV5-1 to TRBJ2-3; D is ambiguous. The CDR3 spans 14 residues. The germline gives CDR1 SGHRS, CDR2 YFSETQ. Trimming shortened V by 2 bases and J by 3 bases, and 10 bases separated the two germline ends. CDR3 bases: TGCGCCAGCAGCTTAATGCGCCAGACAGATACGCAGTATTTT. It is translated as CASSLMRQTDTQYF.

This clonotype occurred a few times. The chain uses TRBV4-1 and TRBJ1-4; D is possibly TRBD1 (5 bases). Germline CDR1 reads MGHRA; CDR2 reads YSYEKL. The germline V and J ends were trimmed by 4 bases and 8 bases, with 14 bases remaining between them. CDR3 length: 14 amino acids. The CDR3 DNA reads TGCGCCAGCAGCCGGGGACCGGGGAGAGAAAAACTGTTTTTT. Its translation is CASSRGPGREKLFF.

The chain combines TRBV28 with TRBJ1-2; 11 bases are shared with TRBD1. The trim removed 5 bases at V and 7 bases at J, leaving 6 bases unmatched. The germline V gene encodes CDR1 MDHEN and CDR2 SYDVKM. This CDR3 region has 14 residues. The CDR3 DNA reads TGTGCCAGCAGTCTCCGGGACAGGGGGGTTGGCTACACCTTC. Protein: CASSLRDRGVGYTF.

This clonotype appeared a few times. The J gene is TRBJ2-3, the V gene TRBV4-3; tentatively, D is TRBD2 (6 bases). Germline V gene data show CDR1 as LGHNA and CDR2 as YSLEER. The CDR3 is 13 amino acids. Trimming removed 4 bases from V and 2 bases from J, with 7 bases in between. The CDR3 is CASSRGVTDTQYF. The DNA of the CDR3 is TGCGCCAGCAGCCGCGGGGTCACAGATACGCAGTATTTT.

In this sample, this clonotype turned up many times. V gene TRBV28 combines with J gene TRBJ2-7; D is ambiguous. The CDR3 is made up of 13 amino acids. V dropped 5 bases and J dropped 8 bases, with 16 bases sitting between them. Per germline, CDR1 MDHEN and CDR2 SYDVKM. In DNA form, the CDR3 reads TGTGCCAGCAGTGCGCCCGCTGGTGAGAAGCAGTACTTC. Translated, it gives CASSAPAGEKQYF.

This clonotype was observed many times. The chain employs TRBV12-3 or TRBV12-4 and TRBJ1-1, with D unclear. CDR3 length equals 14 residues. The V and J ends lost 7 bases and 5 bases respectively, with 17 bases between them. The CDR3, as DNA: TGTGCCAGCAACACGCACCGGGAGGGAACTGAAGCTTTCTTT. Encoded protein: CASNTHREGTEAFF.

This clonotype was seen more than once but under ten times. This rearrangement joins TRBV6-5 to TRBJ1-1; 7 bases are a match to TRBD1. This CDR3 has 14 residues. Unmatched junction bases numbered 1, after V lost 2 bases and J lost 1 base. The V gene's germline CDR1 is MNHEY and CDR2 SVGAGI. CDR3: CASSYGQENTEAFF. The CDR3 coding sequence is TGTGCCAGCAGTTACGGACAGGAGAACACTGAAGCTTTCTTT.

This chain joins TRBV9 and TRBJ2-7; 7 nucleotides line up with TRBD2. The J segment lost 3 bases and the V segment lost 2 bases, leaving 8 bases of the junction unmatched. Germline lookup yields CDR1 SGDLS and CDR2 YYNGEE. This CDR3 contains 15 residues. The CDR3 loop reads CASSVGPSGDYEQYF. In nucleotides, the CDR3 is TGTGCCAGCAGCGTTGGCCCTAGCGGAGACTACGAGCAGTACTTC.

The sample holds a few counts of this clonotype. At one end the junction does not follow the germline gene, possibly because of a read error. V and J are TRBV15 and TRBJ2-2, with 7 bases fitting TRBD2. Germline V gene data show CDR1 as LNHNV and CDR2 as YYDKDF (reference sequence). This CDR3 comprises 16 residues. CDR3 loop: CATCRDWREKTGELFF. DNA for the CDR3: TGTGCCACCTGCAGAGATTGGCGGGAGAAAACCGGGGAGCTGTTTTTT.

V gene TRBV20-1 combines with J gene TRBJ1-3, with 9 bases fitting TRBD1. CDR3 length equals 14 residues. The V gene's germline CDR1 is DFQATT and CDR2 SNEGSKA (reference sequence). J was trimmed by 4 bases and V by 6 bases; bases with no gene match: 7. CDR3 protein: CSATQGAGGNTIYF. The CDR3 region has the DNA TGCAGTGCCACACAGGGGGCAGGGGGAAACACCATATATTTT.

This clonotype was seen only a few times. A much larger clone lies one base from this, so it may be a read error. The chain couples TRBV6-5 to TRBJ2-5; D remains ambiguous. The CDR3 length is 13 residues. The germline V gene encodes CDR1 MNHEY and CDR2 SVGAGI. The ends were cut back, 4 bases at V and 1 base at J, with 7 bases in the middle. Here the CDR3 DNA reads TGTGCCAGCAGTTTACAGAGCCAAGAGACCCAGTACTTC. Amino acids: CASSLQSQETQYF.

This clonotype was seen many times. This rearrangement joins TRBV10-3 to TRBJ1-1; D possibly corresponds to TRBD1 (6 bases). V lost 0 bases to trimming and J lost 7 bases, with 15 bases between them. Germline V gene lookup returns CDR1 ENHRY and CDR2 SYGVKD. This CDR3 has 15 residues. CDR3 loop: CAISESLGAEGEAFF. The CDR3 DNA sequence: TGTGCCATCAGTGAGTCTCTGGGGGCGGAGGGTGAAGCTTTCTTT.

This clonotype was detected many times. J is TRBJ1-2 and V is TRBV6-1; a weak D match, TRBD1 (5 bases). Germline loops: CDR1 MNHNS, CDR2 SASEGT. The CDR3 runs to 13 residues. The V gene lost 8 bases and the J gene lost 4 bases, with 14 bases spanning the gap. CDR3 sequence reads: CASEDRTLYGYTF. DNA for the CDR3: TGTGCCAGCGAAGACAGAACCCTCTATGGCTACACCTTC.

The chain joins TRBV2 to TRBJ1-1; D is unclear. Trimming pared 5 bases from V and 8 bases from J, leaving 12 bases between. Germline lookup yields CDR1 SNHLY and CDR2 FYNNEI. CDR3 size: 12 residues. Written as DNA, the CDR3 is TGTGCCAGCAGTCGCCTCCCGGGCGAAGCTTTCTTT. Protein sequence: CASSRLPGEAFF. The variable domain in full, completed from reference TRBV2 and TRBJ1-1, reads EPEVTQTPSHQVTQMGQEVILRCVPISNHLYFYWYRQILGQKVEFLVSFYNNEISEKSEIFDDQFSVERPDGSNFTLKIRSTKLEDSAMYFCASSRLPGEAFFGQGTRLTVV.

The chain has TRBV10-3 and TRBJ2-2; 10 positions match TRBD2. The CDR3 loop spans 18 amino acids. CDR1 is ENHRY and CDR2 is SYGVKD in the germline V gene. Trimming removed 4 bases from V and 2 bases from J; junction bases left unmatched: 10. The CDR3 is CAISGGLAGDPNTGELFF. The CDR3 coding sequence is TGTGCCATCAGTGGAGGGCTAGCGGGAGACCCCAACACCGGGGAGCTGTTTTTT.

Regarding this clonotype: This may be a read error, as it is one base from a much larger clone. This chain joins TRBV6-1 and TRBJ2-6; D is uncertain. The CDR3 is 17 residues long. Germline-derived CDR1 and CDR2 are MNHNS and SASEGT. Written as DNA, the CDR3 is TGTGCCTGCAGTGACTTGGCCTACGGACCTGGGGCCAACGTCCTGACTTTC. Encoded protein: CACSDLAYGPGANVLTF.

This clonotype was recorded many times. The chain links TRBV2 to TRBJ1-6; no clear D. CDR3 length: 15 amino acids. Trimming removed 11 bases from V and 2 bases from J, with 16 bases in between. Per the germline V gene, CDR1 is SNHLY and CDR2 is FYNNEI. The CDR3 DNA is TGTGCCGGTGGGCCGCGAGGCGCCTATAATTCACCCCTCCACTTT. Amino acids: CAGGPRGAYNSPLHF.

In this sample, this clonotype turned up many times. This chain connects TRBV6-2 or TRBV6-3 to TRBJ1-5, with D unresolved. The CDR3 has 13 residues. V was cut by 8 bases and J by 7 bases, with 15 bases left in between. The germline V gene encodes CDR1 MNHEY and CDR2 SVGEGT. CDR3 loop: CASASGERQPQHF. CDR3 sequence (DNA): TGTGCCAGCGCAAGTGGGGAAAGACAGCCCCAGCATTTT.

This clonotype was detected many times. This chain joins TRBV3-1 and TRBJ1-3; no definite D call. Germline values: CDR1 LGHDT, CDR2 YNNKEL (reference sequence). This CDR3 has 16 residues. V lost 1 base and J lost 4, with 14 bases in between. CDR3 in amino acids: CASSQGSHSGGNTIYF. The CDR3 coding sequence is TGTGCCAGCAGCCAAGGTTCCCACTCCGGCGGAAACACCATATATTTT.

The chain uses TRBV2 and TRBJ2-7; 7 nucleotides align to TRBD2. V lost 7 bases and J lost 4; bases outside the gene matches: 7. This CDR3 has 13 amino acids. Germline CDR1 SNHLY, CDR2 FYNNEI. CDR3 bases: TGTGCCAGCAACGGGGGGATACCATACGAGCAGTACTTC. It is translated as CASNGGIPYEQYF. Together with reference TRBV2 and TRBJ2-7, the CDR3 gives the full variable domain: EPEVTQTPSHQVTQMGQEVILRCVPISNHLYFYWYRQILGQKVEFLVSFYNNEISEKSEIFDDQFSVERPDGSNFTLKIRSTKLEDSAMYFCASNGGIPYEQYFGPGTRLTVT.

V usage is TRBV3-1 and J usage is TRBJ2-2; TRBD1 is a possible D gene (5 bases). The V and J ends lost 4 bases and 6 bases respectively, with 12 bases between them. The length of the CDR3 is 14 residues. Germline assignment: CDR1 LGHDT and CDR2 YNNKEL (reference sequence). CDR3 nucleotides: TGTGCCAGCAGCCTCCGACAGCTACCCGGGGAGCTGTTTTTT. It translates to CASSLRQLPGELFF.

V and J are TRBV7-9 and TRBJ1-6; D perhaps matches TRBD1 (6 bases). Trimming removed 5 bases at V and 4 bases at J, with 12 bases between. Germline CDR1 is SEHNR and CDR2 is FQNEAQ (reference sequence). The CDR3 is 15 amino acids. CDR3: CASSPEGGYNSPLHF. In DNA form, the CDR3 reads TGTGCCAGCAGCCCCGAGGGGGGATATAATTCACCCCTCCACTTT.

At least ten counts were recorded for this clonotype. This chain uses TRBV6-1 with TRBJ2-2; possible D gene TRBD2, 5 bases. The CDR3 is 17 residues long. Germline CDR1 reads MNHNS; CDR2 reads SASEGT. V was pared by 8 bases and J by 6 bases, with 25 bases between. The CDR3 region is CASATVWRLTSSGELFF. DNA for the CDR3: TGTGCCAGCGCCACCGTCTGGCGACTAACAAGTTCCGGGGAGCTGTTTTTT.

This clonotype has just a few counts. The chain has TRBV14 and TRBJ2-7; D not resolved. Germline V gene lookup returns CDR1 SGHDN and CDR2 FVKESK. Trimming removed 11 bases from V and 0 bases from J, with 20 bases in between. The CDR3 runs to 15 residues. CDR3 bases: TGTGCCTGTAGTCGGCGTGCGCCCAGCTCCTACGAGCAGTACTTC. Encoded protein: CACSRRAPSSYEQYF.

At least ten counts were recorded for this clonotype. The rearrangement links TRBV24-1 to TRBJ2-1, with 10 bases that match TRBD2. The germline gives CDR1 KGHDR, CDR2 SFDVKD. The CDR3 spans 15 residues. V dropped 0 bases and J dropped 9; count of bases not matched to a gene: 4. Written as DNA, the CDR3 is TGTGCCACCAGTGATTTGACTAGCGGGATGGGTGAGCAGTTCTTC. Protein sequence: CATSDLTSGMGEQFF.

This clonotype was recorded at least ten times. This chain links TRBV7-2 with TRBJ2-1; 9 bases align to TRBD1. The germline V gene has CDR1 SGHTA and CDR2 FQGNSA. The CDR3 loop spans 16 amino acids. The junction had 5 bases not matched to a gene; V was cut back by 2 bases and J by 3 bases. The CDR3 region has the DNA TGTGCCAGCAGCTTACGGACAGGGGTCGACTACAATGAGCAGTTCTTC. Its protein product is CASSLRTGVDYNEQFF.

V is TRBV28 and J is TRBJ2-1; D is unclear. Trimming shortened V by 10 bases and J by 4 bases, and 17 bases separated the two germline ends. The germline V gene encodes CDR1 MDHEN and CDR2 SYDVKM. This CDR3 has 14 residues. CDR3 in amino acids: CATSGPIAYNEQFF. The DNA for the CDR3 is TGTGCCACATCCGGCCCCATAGCTTACAATGAGCAGTTCTTC. The full variable domain, rest sourced from reference TRBV28 and TRBJ2-1, is DVKVTQSSRYLVKRTGEKVFLECVQDMDHENMFWYRQDPGLGLRLIYFSYDVKMKEKGDIPEGYSVSREKKERFSLILESASTNQTSMYLCATSGPIAYNEQFFGPGTRLTVL.